Listed here are 32 T cell receptor beta chains from one sample, sequenced in a study of blood T cell repertoires in COVID-19. Using immunoSEQ multiplex PCR, the repertoire was profiled, and TCRdb retains in-frame clones only, with some absent. The sample includes approximately 68,000 clones, around four fifths of them seen just once. The sequenced material came from peripheral blood. Every receptor here comes from a woman in her forties or fifties with acute or convalescent COVID-19.

The CDR3, as DNA: TGTGCCAGCAACGAACCTGCAGGGGATCAGCCCCAGCATTTT. This translates into CASNEPAGDQPQHF. The rearrangement joins TRBV28 to TRBJ1-5; D perhaps matches TRBD1 (6 bases). CDR1 and CDR2 (germline): MDHEN, SYDVKM. CDR3 size: 14 residues. V lost 7 bases and J lost 5, with 15 bases in between.

By sample share, this clone is medium-sized. The chain has TRBV10-3 and TRBJ1-6; TRBD1 matches at 9 bases. The CDR3 runs 16 residues. Looked up from germline, CDR1 is ENHRY and CDR2 is SYGVKD. J lost 10 bases, V lost 3 bases, and 10 bases had no gene match. The CDR3 nucleotides read TGTGCCATCAGTGACTCCGGGACAGGGATCGGATCACCCCTCCACTTT. It encodes CAISDSGTGIGSPLHF.

The V call is TRBV6-2 or TRBV6-3, the J call TRBJ2-1, with D possibly matching TRBD2 (5 bases). The CDR3 consists of 14 residues. Trimming removed 5 bases from V and 2 bases from J, with 10 bases in between. The germline gives CDR1 MNHEY, CDR2 SVGEGT. CDR3 sequence: CASSAGLPYNEQFF. Here the CDR3 DNA reads TGTGCCAGCAGTGCCGGACTGCCCTACAATGAGCAGTTCTTC.

Points on this clone: The junction departs from germline at one end; a sequencing error may be responsible. In nucleotides, the CDR3 is TGTGCCATCAGCAGAGCAAAGGGCGGGAGGACCTACAATGAGCAGTTCTTC. It is translated as CAISRAKGGRTYNEQFF. This chain connects TRBV15 to TRBJ2-1; 8 bases align to TRBD2. The CDR3 covers 17 residues. Germline CDR1 LNHNV, CDR2 YYDKDF (reference sequence).

This chain connects TRBV6-2 or TRBV6-3 to TRBJ2-1; 11 nucleotides align to TRBD2. The ends lost 5 bases at V and 3 bases at J; junction bases unmatched: 3. The CDR3 consists of 15 residues. CDR1 is MNHEY, CDR2 SVGEGT, per germline. The CDR3 region has the DNA TGTGCCAGCAGTCTACTAGCGGGGGACTACAATGAGCAGTTCTTC. Translating it yields CASSLLAGDYNEQFF.

This sequence joins TRBV2 and TRBJ2-5; perhaps TRBD2 as D (6 bases). V lost 1 base and J 14 bases, leaving 20 bases between the germline ends. Germline lookup yields CDR1 SNHLY and CDR2 FYNNEI. The CDR3 contains 14 residues. Here the CDR3 DNA reads TGTGCCAGCAGTGAAGTCGGCGGGGAAGGCCCGGGTTACTTC. This gives the protein CASSEVGGEGPGYF.

CDR3 loop: CASSTGQGTVYGYTF. The CDR3 DNA reads TGTGCCAGCAGCACGGGACAGGGGACGGTCTATGGCTACACCTTC. This chain connects TRBV2 to TRBJ1-2, with 10 bases identical to TRBD1. Germline V gene lookup returns CDR1 SNHLY and CDR2 FYNNEI. The CDR3 has 15 amino acids. Trimming removed 6 bases from V and 4 bases from J; junction bases left unmatched: 8.

The chain has TRBV19 and TRBJ2-7; a weak D match, TRBD2 (5 bases). Between the trimmed V and J ends, which lost 3 bases and 6 bases, there was a span of 12 bases. CDR1 and CDR2 (germline): LNHDA, SQIVND (reference sequence). This CDR3 comprises 13 residues. DNA of the CDR3: TGTGCCAGTAGTATCATGGCTAGCCGCGAGCAGTACTTC. Translation: CASSIMASREQYF.

The V gene is TRBV7-2, the J gene TRBJ1-6; D is ambiguous. The V end was cut by 5 bases, the J end by 9 bases, with 20 bases between. The CDR3 length is 16 residues. The germline V gene has CDR1 SGHTA and CDR2 FQGNSA. The CDR3 region has the DNA TGTGCCAGCAGCCCCTCGCTCGCGGGCGTAGGTTCACCCCTCCACTTT. This codes for CASSPSLAGVGSPLHF.

The V call is TRBV28, the J call TRBJ1-1, with D maybe TRBD1 (6 bases). Germline CDR1 MDHEN, CDR2 SYDVKM. The V end was cut by 6 bases, the J end by 9 bases, with 23 bases between. This CDR3 has 15 residues. This CDR3 reads CASREDSRNLLQAFF. The CDR3 DNA is TGTGCCAGCAGGGAGGACAGTAGGAATCTGCTGCAAGCTTTCTTT.

This clone was detected only a few times. The V and J genes are TRBV30 and TRBJ2-1; D is uncertain. Germline assignment: CDR1 GTSNPN and CDR2 SVGIG (reference sequence). The CDR3 has 13 residues. Trimming took off 3 bases at V and 4 bases at J, with 10 bases between the two ends. CDR3 region: CAWRIGQYNEQFF. Written as DNA, the CDR3 is TGTGCCTGGAGAATTGGGCAGTACAATGAGCAGTTCTTC.

The V call is TRBV27, the J call TRBJ1-1; D unresolved. Germline CDR1 reads MNHEY; CDR2 reads SMNVEV (reference sequence). The CDR3 length is 13 residues. The V end lost 3 bases, the J end lost 3 bases, and 8 bases lay between the germline ends. CDR3: CASSLKEYTEAFF. The CDR3, as DNA: TGTGCCAGCAGTTTGAAAGAGTACACTGAAGCTTTCTTT.

V is TRBV2 and J is TRBJ2-3; 9 nucleotides line up with TRBD2. Germline values: CDR1 SNHLY, CDR2 FYNNEI. This CDR3 contains 15 residues. Trimming cost V 4 bases and J 1 base; bases outside gene matches: 3. The CDR3 protein is CASSAIAGGTDTQYF. The CDR3 bases are TGTGCCAGCAGTGCAATAGCGGGGGGCACAGATACGCAGTATTTT.

For the CDR3, the DNA is TGTGCCAGCAGCCAGGGGACTAGCGGAAACACCGGGGAGCTGTTTTTT. Protein sequence: CASSQGTSGNTGELFF. The J gene is TRBJ2-2, the V gene TRBV3-1 (or the pseudogene TRBV3-2), with TRBD2 matching 11 bases. The CDR3 is made up of 16 amino acids. V lost 3 bases, J lost 2 bases, and 2 bases stayed unmatched. The germline V gene has CDR1 LGHDT and CDR2 YNNKEL (reference sequence).

The CDR3 region has the DNA TGTGCCAGCAGCTCCAGAGCAGGGTCCACTGAAGCTTTCTTT. Translation gives CASSSRAGSTEAFF. The gene calls are TRBV7-6 and TRBJ1-1; a weak D match, TRBD1 (5 bases). The CDR3 covers 14 residues. The germline gives CDR1 SGHVS, CDR2 FNYEAQ. Trimming stripped 4 bases from V and 4 bases from J, with 13 bases between.

This sequence joins TRBV7-9 and TRBJ1-1, with 9 bases identical to TRBD1. CDR1 and CDR2 (germline): SEHNR, FQNEAQ (reference sequence). Losses at the gene ends were 0 bases for V and 5 bases for J; bases not matched to a gene: 1. The CDR3 covers 14 residues. Here the CDR3 reads CASSLADRGTEAFF. The CDR3 DNA follows: TGTGCCAGCAGCTTAGCGGACAGGGGTACTGAAGCTTTCTTT.

This rearrangement joins TRBV14 to TRBJ2-2, with D possibly TRBD2 on 5 matching bases. V was clipped by 2 bases and J by 8 bases, with 18 bases between them. The length of the CDR3 is 16 residues. CDR1 and CDR2 from the germline V gene are SGHDN and FVKESK. This CDR3 is CASSQLAGSALGELFF. The CDR3 nucleotides are TGTGCCAGCAGCCAACTAGCCGGGTCGGCGCTGGGGGAGCTGTTTTTT.

J is TRBJ1-1 and V is TRBV12-3 or TRBV12-4; D perhaps matches TRBD1 (6 bases). V gave up 5 bases and J gave up 5 bases, with 9 bases separating them. The length of the CDR3 is 12 residues. For the CDR3, the DNA is TGTGCCAGCAGTCGGACAGTAACTGAAGCTTTCTTT. Translated, it gives CASSRTVTEAFF.

This clone was detected only a few times. The chain combines TRBV6-1 with TRBJ1-2; no firm D call. The CDR3 totals 15 residues. Germline values: CDR1 MNHNS, CDR2 SASEGT. V lost 3 bases and J 1 base, leaving 12 bases between the germline ends. The CDR3 region is CASSEHGGLNYGYTF. CDR3 in DNA: TGTGCCAGCAGTGAGCATGGTGGCCTTAACTATGGCTACACCTTC.

Note on this clone: The same CDR3 also results from other DNA sequences found in this sample. This chain uses TRBV18 with TRBJ2-3, with TRBD1 identical over 10 bases. CDR1 KGHSH and CDR2 LQKENI come from the germline V gene. The junction had 1 base not matched to a gene; V was cut back by 0 bases and J by 4 bases. This CDR3 region has 15 residues. The CDR3 DNA reads as TGTGCCAGCTCACCACCGGGACAGGGGTCAGATACGCAGTATTTT. As protein: CASSPPGQGSDTQYF.

The CDR3 coding sequence is TGTGCCAGTAGTCGGAGGGAGGGCGATGAGCAGTTCTTC. This sequence encodes CASSRREGDEQFF. This chain links TRBV19 with TRBJ2-1, with TRBD2 identical over 7 bases. The CDR3 is 13 amino acids. The ends lost 5 bases at V and 8 bases at J; junction bases unmatched: 6. Germline lookup yields CDR1 LNHDA and CDR2 SQIVND (reference sequence).

The chain employs TRBV19 and TRBJ1-1; maybe TRBD1 (5 bases). The CDR3 contains 15 residues. V was clipped by 7 bases and J by 1 base, with 16 bases between them. CDR1 LNHDA and CDR2 SQIVND come from the germline V gene (reference sequence). The CDR3 nucleotides are TGTGCCAGTACTCAAGGCGGTAGGGGGAACACTGAAGCTTTCTTT. It translates to CASTQGGRGNTEAFF.

This clone was observed a single time. This chain uses TRBV7-9 with TRBJ1-4; tentative D call: TRBD1 (5 bases). Trimming pared 4 bases from V and 10 bases from J, leaving 13 bases between. The germline CDR1 and CDR2 sequences are SEHNR and FQNEAQ (reference sequence). This CDR3 has 13 residues. CDR3 sequence: CASSSGLGGKLFF. In DNA, the CDR3 is TGTGCCAGCAGCTCAGGTCTGGGGGGAAAACTGTTTTTT.

V and J are TRBV6-9 and TRBJ2-1; D might be TRBD2 (6 bases). CDR3 length: 16 residues. The V end lost 2 bases, the J end lost 0 bases, and 11 bases lay between the germline ends. The germline V gene encodes CDR1 MNHGY and CDR2 SVAAGI. This CDR3 reads CASSYRGVSSYNEQFF. The CDR3 bases are TGTGCCAGCAGTTATCGCGGGGTAAGCTCCTACAATGAGCAGTTCTTC.

This clone was detected a few times. This chain joins TRBV7-9 and TRBJ1-6; D is possibly TRBD1 (6 bases). This CDR3 has 15 amino acids. With 0 bases removed from V and 10 bases from J, the gap between germline ends came to 13 bases. Germline CDR1 is SEHNR and CDR2 is FQNEAQ (reference sequence). In DNA form, the CDR3 reads TGTGCCAGCAGCTTAGCGGATAGGACAGACTCACCCCTCCACTTT. Translating it yields CASSLADRTDSPLHF.

The chain couples TRBV2 to TRBJ2-3; the match to TRBD2 covers 14 bases. The length of the CDR3 is 15 residues. CDR1 is SNHLY and CDR2 is FYNNEI in the germline V gene. The junction had 3 bases not matched to a gene; V was cut back by 4 bases and J by 6 bases. CDR3 residues: CASSARTSGGDTQYF. CDR3 nucleotide sequence: TGTGCCAGCAGTGCCAGGACTAGCGGGGGGGATACGCAGTATTTT.

This rearrangement joins TRBV7-6 to TRBJ2-1; tentative D call: TRBD1 (5 bases). V was cut by 5 bases and J by 9 bases, with 11 bases left in between. The CDR3 length is 12 residues. Germline loops: CDR1 SGHVS, CDR2 FNYEAQ. The chain's CDR3 is CASSQGVGEQFF. The DNA of the CDR3 is TGTGCCAGCAGCCAAGGGGTTGGTGAGCAGTTCTTC.

V and J are TRBV11-2 and TRBJ2-5; 13 positions match TRBD2. The germline V gene has CDR1 SGHAT and CDR2 FQNNGV. The CDR3 is 16 amino acids. J lost 5 bases, V lost 3 bases, and 6 bases had no gene match. Here the CDR3 DNA reads TGTGCCAGCAGCTTTACCACTAGCGGGGGGGCTGAGACCCAGTACTTC. This gives the protein CASSFTTSGGAETQYF.

The J gene is TRBJ1-4, the V gene TRBV28, with D uncertain. CDR3 length: 11 residues. Trimming removed 6 bases from V and 11 bases from J, with 10 bases in between. Germline-derived CDR1 and CDR2 are MDHEN and SYDVKM. This CDR3 reads CASSSLEKLFF. The CDR3 DNA reads TGTGCCAGCAGCTCACTGGAGAAACTGTTTTTT.

This chain's CDR3 is CSGNRGTSYNEQFF. The CDR3 DNA is TGCAGCGGAAACAGGGGCACTTCCTACAATGAGCAGTTCTTC. V is TRBV29-1 and J is TRBJ2-1; 7 nucleotides match TRBD1. Trimming at V came to 7 bases and at J to 1 base, leaving 7 bases not matched to a gene. The CDR3 spans 14 residues. Germline lookup yields CDR1 SQVTM and CDR2 ANQGSEA.

The chain recombines TRBV10-1 with TRBJ2-5; weak D call: TRBD1 (6 bases). Trimming left V 4 bases short and J 9 bases short, with 27 bases between. Per germline, CDR1 WNHNN and CDR2 SYGVQD (reference sequence). CDR3 size: 17 residues. CDR3 in amino acids: CASSAITGRPSAKAQYF. In nucleotides, the CDR3 is TGCGCCAGCAGTGCAATCACAGGGAGACCATCTGCAAAGGCCCAGTACTTC.

V gene TRBV24-1 combines with J gene TRBJ2-1; no firm D call. Looked up from germline, CDR1 is KGHDR and CDR2 is SFDVKD. Trimming cost V 4 bases and J 8 bases, with 11 bases left between them. This CDR3 is 13 amino acids long. As DNA, the CDR3 is TGTGCCACCAGTGAGGGCCATACCGATGAGCAGTTCTTC. It yields the protein CATSEGHTDEQFF.